These 7 T cell receptor beta chains originate from one sample sequenced in a study of blood T cell repertoires in COVID-19. Assay: immunoSEQ multiplex PCR; the TCRdb copy retains only in-frame clones and omits some. The sample holds 100,000 or so clones; approximately 93% are singletons and the top ten take about 0.89%. The sequenced sample consisted of peripheral blood. The receptors originated from a man in his fifties or sixties with acute or convalescent COVID-19.

The chain joins TRBV6-5 to TRBJ1-1; TRBD1 agrees at 8 bases. The germline CDR1 and CDR2 sequences are MNHEY and SVGAGI. The CDR3 contains 15 residues. The trim removed 5 bases at V and 4 bases at J, leaving 9 bases unmatched. The CDR3 DNA reads TGTGCCAGCAGTACCCTCTCGACAGGGGCCACTGAAGCTTTCTTT. This encodes CASSTLSTGATEAFF.

The chain couples TRBV30 to TRBJ1-2; possibly TRBD1 for D (6 bases). The CDR3 spans 13 residues. CDR1 GTSNPN and CDR2 SVGIG come from the germline V gene (reference sequence). The germline V and J ends were trimmed by 3 bases and 6 bases, with 14 bases remaining between them. In DNA form, the CDR3 reads TGTGCCTGGAGCGCAACAGGGATTGATGGCTACACCTTC. Its protein is CAWSATGIDGYTF.

CDR3 coding DNA: TGTGCCAGTAGTGAGTTCTGGACAGAAGGGGGCAAGTTTTCGTTAGCCAAAAACATTCAGTACTTC. It is translated as CASSEFWTEGGKFSLAKNIQYF. The J gene is TRBJ2-4, the V gene TRBV19, with 7 bases identical to TRBD1. The CDR3 contains 22 residues. In germline, CDR1 is LNHDA, CDR2 SQIVND (reference sequence). The V gene end was trimmed by 5 bases and the J gene end by 0 bases; junction bases not matched to a gene: 25.

Here the CDR3 reads CASSNQGITGENTEAFF. The CDR3 coding sequence is TGTGCCAGCAGCAACCAAGGCATTACAGGAGAGAACACTGAAGCTTTCTTT. This sequence joins TRBV7-3 and TRBJ1-1; perhaps TRBD1 as D (5 bases). Looked up from germline, CDR1 is SGHTA and CDR2 is FQGTGA. Between the trimmed V and J ends, which lost 5 bases and 1 base, there was a span of 20 bases. CDR3 length: 17 residues.

The genes are TRBV16 and TRBJ2-2; D gene unclear. Trimming pared 6 bases from V and 4 bases from J, leaving 9 bases between. This CDR3 contains 13 residues. CDR1 is KGHSY and CDR2 is FQNENV in the germline V gene. CDR3 residues: CASRQISTGELFF. The CDR3 DNA follows: TGTGCCAGCAGACAGATTTCCACCGGGGAGCTGTTTTTT.

This clone was seen just once. CDR3 in amino acids: CASSRRASGYNEQFF. The CDR3 coding sequence is TGTGCCAGCAGTCGTAGGGCTAGCGGATACAATGAGCAGTTCTTC. The genes are TRBV3-1 (or the pseudogene TRBV3-2) and TRBJ2-1, with 7 nucleotides matching TRBD2. After removal of 6 bases from V and 4 bases from J, the junction contained 9 bases not matched to a gene. The CDR3 consists of 15 residues. Germline V gives CDR1 LGHDT, CDR2 YNNKEL (reference sequence).

This sequence joins TRBV7-9 and TRBJ2-5; 7 bases align to TRBD1. This CDR3 contains 14 residues. The V gene end was trimmed by 5 bases and the J gene end by 5 bases; junction bases not matched to a gene: 8. Germline V lookup: CDR1 SEHNR, CDR2 FQNEAQ (reference sequence). As DNA, the CDR3 is TGTGCCAGCAGCCCCGGGACAGCCAAGGAGACCCAGTACTTC. Translated, it gives CASSPGTAKETQYF. Full variable domain (remainder filled in from reference TRBV7-9 and TRBJ2-5): DTGVSQNPRHKITKRGQNVTFRCDPISEHNRLYWYRQTLGQGPEFLTYFQNEAQLEKSRLLSDRFSAERPKGSFSTLEIQRTEQGDSAMYLCASSPGTAKETQYFGPGTRLLVL.